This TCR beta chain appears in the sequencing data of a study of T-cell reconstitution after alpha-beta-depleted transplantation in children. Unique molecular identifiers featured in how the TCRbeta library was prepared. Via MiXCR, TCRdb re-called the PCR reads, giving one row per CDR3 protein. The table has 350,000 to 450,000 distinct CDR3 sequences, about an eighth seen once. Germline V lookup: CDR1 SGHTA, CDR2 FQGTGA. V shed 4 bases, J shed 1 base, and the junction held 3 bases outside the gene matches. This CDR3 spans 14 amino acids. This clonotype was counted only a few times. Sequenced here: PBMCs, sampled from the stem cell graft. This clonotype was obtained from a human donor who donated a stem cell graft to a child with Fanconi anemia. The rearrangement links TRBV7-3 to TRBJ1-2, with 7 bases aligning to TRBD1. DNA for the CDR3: TGTGCCAGCAGCTCCGGGACAGATAACTATGGCTACACCTTC. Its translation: CASSSGTDNYGYTF.